These 8 T cell receptor beta chains originate from one sample sequenced in a study of spatial heterogeneity in lung cancer. Time point described: sample taken at primary tumor resection. Unsorted samples of tumor, nontumor lung or frozen PBMC had their whole RNA sequenced. TCRdb independently ran MiXCR on the 5' RACE reads; one entry per CDR3 protein. The data contain about 50,000 distinct CDR3 sequences, about 7.4% of them singletons. The sample was PBMCs, taken at surgery. Every receptor here comes from a female donor with early-stage non-small cell lung cancer.

The V and J genes are TRBV14 and TRBJ2-3; D perhaps matches TRBD1 (6 bases). The CDR3 has 15 amino acids. Trimming cost V 0 bases and J 1 base, with 8 bases left between them. CDR1 and CDR2 (germline): SGHDN, FVKESK. The CDR3 DNA sequence: TGTGCCAGCAGCCAAGAAGGACAGCGCACAGATACGCAGTATTTT. Its translation: CASSQEGQRTDTQYF.

This clonotype came up many times. The chain has TRBV28 and TRBJ2-7; 12 bases match TRBD1. Germline V CDR1 and CDR2: MDHEN, SYDVKM. Trimming removed 9 bases from V and 4 bases from J; junction bases left unmatched: 7. The CDR3 runs 14 residues. CDR3 sequence: CASARDRGRYEQYF. The CDR3 DNA sequence: TGTGCCAGTGCCCGGGACAGGGGGCGGTACGAGCAGTACTTC.

The V call is TRBV19, the J call TRBJ1-2; D possibly corresponds to TRBD1 (5 bases). Trimming pared 6 bases from V and 7 bases from J, leaving 24 bases between. The germline V gene encodes CDR1 LNHDA and CDR2 SQIVND (reference sequence). The CDR3 has 16 residues. The CDR3 here is CASSGGVLSLVLGYTF. In DNA, the CDR3 is TGTGCCAGTAGCGGGGGGGTGCTAAGCCTGGTCCTTGGCTACACCTTC.

This clonotype appeared a few times. The genes are TRBV5-4 and TRBJ2-6, with a tentative D call TRBD2 (5 bases). Germline lookup yields CDR1 SGHNT and CDR2 YYREEE (reference sequence). This CDR3 region has 17 residues. V lost 2 bases to trimming and J lost 2 bases, with 14 bases between them. Here the CDR3 reads CASSLPPAGTGANVLTF. The CDR3, as DNA: TGTGCCAGCAGCTTACCCCCAGCCGGGACTGGGGCCAACGTCCTGACTTTC. Full variable domain (missing parts from reference TRBV5-4 and TRBJ2-6): ETGVTQSPTHLIKTRGQQVTLRCSSQSGHNTVSWYQQALGQGPQFIFQYYREEENGRGNFPPRFSGLQFPNYSSELNVNALELDDSALYLCASSLPPAGTGANVLTFGAGSRLTVL.

The chain is built from TRBV4-2 and TRBJ2-5, with D possibly being TRBD1 (5 bases). With 2 bases removed from V and 1 base from J, the gap between germline ends came to 11 bases. CDR3 size: 15 residues. Germline CDR1 is LGHNA and CDR2 is YNFKEQ. CDR3 sequence reads: CASSQPTEIQETQYF. The CDR3 region has the DNA TGTGCCAGCAGCCAACCGACAGAGATCCAAGAGACCCAGTACTTC.

Ten or more counts support this clonotype. This chain connects TRBV6-5 to TRBJ2-2; the D is unclear. Germline CDR1 MNHEY, CDR2 SVGAGI. Trimming stripped 8 bases from V and 5 bases from J, with 12 bases between. CDR3 length: 13 residues. CDR3 in amino acids: CASGLDGTGELFF. CDR3 nucleotide sequence: TGTGCCAGCGGGCTCGATGGAACCGGGGAGCTGTTTTTT.

This clonotype appeared many times. V usage is TRBV6-5 and J usage is TRBJ1-4; tentatively, D is TRBD1 (5 bases). V shed 10 bases and J shed 2 bases, with 17 bases lying between them. Looked up from germline, CDR1 is MNHEY and CDR2 is SVGAGI. The CDR3 spans 15 residues. The CDR3 spells CATKGLPGTNEKLFF. The DNA of the CDR3 is TGTGCCACCAAGGGACTACCTGGGACTAATGAAAAACTGTTTTTT.

This clonotype was detected only a few times. This chain uses TRBV5-1 with TRBJ2-1, with D tentatively TRBD1 (6 bases). The germline CDR1 and CDR2 sequences are SGHRS and YFSETQ. Between the trimmed V and J ends, which lost 4 bases and 10 bases, there was a span of 9 bases. This CDR3 contains 11 residues. Here the CDR3 reads CASSPGTEQFF. DNA of the CDR3: TGCGCCAGCAGCCCCGGGACAGAGCAGTTCTTC. Using reference TRBV5-1 and TRBJ2-1 for the parts outside the CDR3, the full variable domain is KAGVTQTPRYLIKTRGQQVTLSCSPISGHRSVSWYQQTPGQGLQFLFEYFSETQRNKGNFPGRFSGRQFSNSRSEMNVSTLELGDSALYLCASSPGTEQFFGPGTRLTVL.